Listed here are 20 T cell receptor beta chains from one sample, sequenced in a study of cytomegalovirus exposure and HLA in healthy donors. The PCR used 60 Vbeta and 13 Jbeta primers. Libraries were prepared by immunoSEQ multiplex PCR; TCRdb keeps only in-frame clonotypes and omits some of them. This table has about 93,000 clones, 82% appearing once. Specimen: PBMCs. The receptor set was obtained from a man aged 50-59 years in good health and CMV-seronegative.

The V and J genes are TRBV9 and TRBJ1-2; possibly TRBD1 for D (6 bases). The V end lost 0 bases, the J end lost 4 bases, and 13 bases lay between the germline ends. Germline CDR1 reads SGDLS; CDR2 reads YYNGEE. The CDR3 is 15 residues long. The CDR3 bases are TGTGCCAGCAGCGTAGGCGACAGGATCGGCTATGGCTACACCTTC. It is translated as CASSVGDRIGYGYTF.

This clone has more than one count but fewer than ten. This rearrangement joins TRBV19 to TRBJ2-1, with 10 nucleotides matching TRBD1. The CDR3 contains 15 residues. With V trimmed by 5 bases and J by 7 bases, 8 bases remained unmatched. CDR1 is LNHDA, CDR2 SQIVND, per germline (reference sequence). The CDR3 here is CASSVGQGGINEQFF. In nucleotides, the CDR3 is TGTGCCAGTAGTGTCGGACAGGGGGGGATTAATGAGCAGTTCTTC.

The chain carries TRBV6-5 and TRBJ2-5; 9 bases fit TRBD1. J gave up 3 bases and V 6 bases, and 8 bases lay outside the gene matches. CDR3 length: 15 residues. Germline assignment: CDR1 MNHEY and CDR2 SVGAGI. The CDR3 sequence is CASRRDRVRKETQYF. The CDR3 DNA sequence: TGTGCCAGCAGACGGGACAGGGTTCGAAAAGAGACCCAGTACTTC.

The V gene is TRBV6-4, the J gene TRBJ2-7; D uncertain. The CDR3 is made up of 12 amino acids. In germline, CDR1 is MRHNA, CDR2 SNTAGT. V gave up 5 bases and J gave up 2 bases, with 7 bases separating them. DNA of the CDR3: TGTGCCAGCAGTCGCCAGGCCTACGAGCAGTACTTC. This sequence encodes CASSRQAYEQYF.

V is TRBV27 and J is TRBJ2-2; no clear D. Trimming left V 6 bases short and J 2 bases short, with 4 bases between. The CDR3 totals 12 residues. The germline gives CDR1 MNHEY, CDR2 SMNVEV (reference sequence). This CDR3 reads CASSLNTGELFF. The CDR3 nucleotides read TGTGCCAGCAGCCTAAACACCGGGGAGCTGTTTTTT.

The chain carries TRBV4-2 and TRBJ2-1, with 8 bases aligning to TRBD2. J was trimmed by 0 bases and V by 4 bases; bases with no gene match: 5. This CDR3 comprises 16 residues. Germline V gives CDR1 LGHNA, CDR2 YNFKEQ. The CDR3 reads CASSRVAGSSYNEQFF. The CDR3 nucleotides are TGTGCCAGCAGCCGCGTAGCGGGGAGCTCCTACAATGAGCAGTTCTTC.

V and J are TRBV15 and TRBJ2-3; 7 bases align to TRBD2. V shed 4 bases and J 2 bases; nucleotides not matched to a gene: 9. The CDR3 is 16 residues long. Germline CDR1 is LNHNV and CDR2 is YYDKDF (reference sequence). The CDR3 DNA reads TGTGCCACCAGCACAAAGACTAGCTGGACCACAGATACGCAGTATTTT. It is translated as CATSTKTSWTTDTQYF.

V gene TRBV27 combines with J gene TRBJ2-2; D is unresolved. Trimming cost V 2 bases and J 6 bases, with 13 bases left between them. Per germline, CDR1 MNHEY and CDR2 SMNVEV (reference sequence). CDR3 length: 15 residues. The CDR3 protein is CASSLLGSTPGELFF. The CDR3 bases are TGTGCCAGCAGTTTACTAGGTTCTACGCCCGGGGAGCTGTTTTTT.

The chain recombines TRBV15 with TRBJ1-5; D remains ambiguous. V dropped 5 bases and J dropped 0 bases, with 14 bases sitting between them. This CDR3 has 16 residues. Germline V gives CDR1 LNHNV, CDR2 YYDKDF (reference sequence). The CDR3 loop reads CATSYRRSHSNQPQHF. The CDR3, as DNA: TGTGCCACCAGCTATAGGAGGAGTCATAGCAATCAGCCCCAGCATTTT.

The chain uses TRBV29-1 and TRBJ2-1; 13 bases agree with TRBD2. J gave up 9 bases and V 5 bases, and 4 bases lay outside the gene matches. Germline CDR1 and CDR2: SQVTM and ANQGSEA. This CDR3 spans 13 amino acids. In nucleotides, the CDR3 is TGCAGCGTTCCCGGGACTAGCGGGATTGAGCAGTTCTTC. Encoded protein: CSVPGTSGIEQFF.

The chain recombines TRBV7-9 with TRBJ1-2, with D unresolved. V was pared by 5 bases and J by 0 bases, with 7 bases between. The CDR3 spans 13 residues. From germline, CDR1 is SEHNR and CDR2 FQNEAQ (reference sequence). CDR3 loop: CASSRGPNYGYTF. CDR3 nucleotides: TGTGCCAGCAGCCGGGGTCCTAACTATGGCTACACCTTC.

The rearrangement joins TRBV15 to TRBJ1-3; D possibly corresponds to TRBD1 (5 bases). Germline CDR1 is LNHNV and CDR2 is YYDKDF (reference sequence). V gave up 4 bases and J gave up 0 bases, with 10 bases separating them. There are 15 residues in the CDR3. Here the CDR3 DNA reads TGTGCCACCAGCACCCGACAGTTCTCTGGAAACACCATATATTTT. Translation: CATSTRQFSGNTIYF.

The chain combines TRBV7-2 with TRBJ2-7; 9 nucleotides align to TRBD1. The CDR3 consists of 15 residues. Looked up from germline, CDR1 is SGHTA and CDR2 is FQGNSA. The trim removed 5 bases at V and 2 bases at J, leaving 7 bases unmatched. The CDR3 DNA reads TGTGCCAGCAGCCAAACCGGGACAGGGCCCTACGAGCAGTACTTC. It is translated as CASSQTGTGPYEQYF.

This clone has a single count. The J gene is TRBJ1-6, the V gene TRBV4-3, with 7 nucleotides matching TRBD1. Per germline, CDR1 LGHNA and CDR2 YSLEER. Trimming removed 2 bases from V and 1 base from J; junction bases left unmatched: 2. The CDR3 contains 16 residues. CDR3 region: CASSQTGASYNSPLHF. CDR3 DNA sequence: TGCGCCAGCAGCCAAACAGGGGCTTCCTATAATTCACCCCTCCACTTT.

This clone has a handful of counts. V and J are TRBV6-4 and TRBJ2-2, with TRBD2 as a possible D gene (5 bases). The CDR3 is 14 residues long. Germline CDR1 and CDR2: MRHNA and SNTAGT. The ends were cut back, 0 bases at V and 3 bases at J, with 5 bases in the middle. The CDR3 is CASSDSSDTGELFF. The CDR3, as DNA: TGTGCCAGCAGTGACTCTAGCGACACCGGGGAGCTGTTTTTT.

The CDR3 DNA reads TGTGCCAGCAGCTTGCCCAGCGGGACGTTCACAGATACGCAGTATTTT. Amino acids: CASSLPSGTFTDTQYF. The chain links TRBV5-6 to TRBJ2-3, with 7 nucleotides matching TRBD2. Germline CDR1 SGHDT, CDR2 YYEEEE. The CDR3 is 16 amino acids. V shed 1 base and J 2 bases; nucleotides not matched to a gene: 7.

V gene TRBV19 combines with J gene TRBJ1-1; maybe TRBD1 (5 bases). The CDR3 consists of 16 residues. Trimming cost V 3 bases and J 0 bases, with 14 bases left between them. Germline CDR1 and CDR2: LNHDA and SQIVND (reference sequence). CDR3 DNA sequence: TGTGCCAGTAGTATTGGGGCCAGGGCTATGAACACTGAAGCTTTCTTT. Translation gives CASSIGARAMNTEAFF.

The chain joins TRBV18 to TRBJ2-7; unclear D gene. The germline V gene encodes CDR1 KGHSH and CDR2 LQKENI. Trimming took off 4 bases at V and 2 bases at J, with 12 bases between the two ends. The CDR3 runs to 14 residues. The CDR3 is CASSLPEVAYEQYF. The CDR3 nucleotides read TGTGCCAGCTCACTTCCCGAGGTAGCCTACGAGCAGTACTTC.

The chain recombines TRBV5-1 with TRBJ1-1, with D tentatively TRBD1 (6 bases). CDR3 length: 13 residues. V gave up 10 bases and J gave up 3 bases, with 16 bases separating them. The germline gives CDR1 SGHRS, CDR2 YFSETQ. DNA for the CDR3: TGCGCCCAGCTAGGACAGACCCACACTGAAGCTTTCTTT. Translated, it gives CAQLGQTHTEAFF.

This clone appeared a few times. This chain joins TRBV5-4 and TRBJ1-2; 9 positions match TRBD1. Germline V gene sequence: CDR1 SGHNT, CDR2 YYREEE (reference sequence). Unmatched junction bases numbered 10, after V lost 4 bases and J lost 6 bases. The CDR3 is 15 amino acids. CDR3 amino acids: CASSPRQGVEDGYTF. For the CDR3, the DNA is TGTGCCAGCAGCCCCCGACAGGGGGTAGAGGATGGCTACACCTTC.